What follows are 26 T cell receptor beta chains derived from one specimen sequenced in a study of CD8+ T cells in alopecia areata. RNA extraction and reverse transcription yielded cDNA as sequencing template. Sequencing was performed with immunoSEQ multiplex PCR; in TCRdb, only in-frame clones are kept and a portion is missing. The sample gives around 200,000 clones, 60% to 70% of which show up once; about 0.69% is in the top ten. Regarding treatment: oral pan-JAK inhibitor, 5-10 mg twice daily. Source: CD4+ T cells sorted from blood, taken at week 4, from a patient treated with tofacitinib. All receptors come from a human donor with alopecia areata.

This clone has a handful of counts. This same CDR3 is encoded by further DNA sequences in the sample. The CDR3 sequence is CASSPPGRVYGYTF. The CDR3 DNA reads TGTGCCAGCTCACCACCCGGACGGGTATATGGCTACACCTTC. This chain links TRBV18 with TRBJ1-2; the D is unclear. Germline CDR1 reads KGHSH; CDR2 reads LQKENI. V was cut by 0 bases and J by 5 bases, with 10 bases left in between. The CDR3 length is 14 residues.

This clone was seen more than once but under ten times. This chain connects TRBV29-1 to TRBJ1-2; possible D gene TRBD1, 6 bases. The CDR3 is 13 residues long. Germline CDR1 reads SQVTM; CDR2 reads ANQGSEA. V was pared by 6 bases and J by 4 bases, with 15 bases between. The CDR3 here is CSVVRGPSYGYTF. Written as DNA, the CDR3 is TGCAGCGTGGTCAGGGGACCCTCCTATGGCTACACCTTC.

The V and J genes are TRBV19 and TRBJ2-3; 7 positions match TRBD2. Losses at the gene ends were 8 bases for V and 3 bases for J; bases not matched to a gene: 8. The CDR3 consists of 14 residues. Germline V CDR1 and CDR2: LNHDA, SQIVND (reference sequence). CDR3: CASRGGRGTDTQYF. In DNA, the CDR3 is TGTGCCAGTCGGGGAGGGAGAGGGACAGATACGCAGTATTTT.

In this sample, this clone turned up a few times. The chain couples TRBV29-1 to TRBJ2-5, with TRBD2 identical over 8 bases. Germline loops: CDR1 SQVTM, CDR2 ANQGSEA. Trimming took 6 bases from V and 2 from J; bases not matched to a gene: 5. CDR3 length: 13 residues. The CDR3 DNA reads TGCAGCGTAACACTAGCGGAACAAGAGACCCAGTACTTC. Translation: CSVTLAEQETQYF.

The chain uses TRBV2 and TRBJ2-7; either TRBD1 or TRBD2 may supply D (5 bases each). Germline-derived CDR1 and CDR2 are SNHLY and FYNNEI. Trimming shortened V by 5 bases and J by 7 bases, and 21 bases separated the two germline ends. This CDR3 contains 15 residues. The CDR3 protein is CASSQRGAFRGEQYF. CDR3 DNA sequence: TGTGCCAGCAGTCAACGTGGGGCTTTCCGGGGAGAGCAGTACTTC.

This clone was picked up a small number of times. The genes are TRBV5-1 and TRBJ2-5; 7 positions match TRBD2. V lost 4 bases, J lost 1 base, and 7 bases stayed unmatched. The CDR3 loop spans 15 amino acids. Germline V CDR1 and CDR2: SGHRS, YFSETQ. The CDR3 loop is CASSRGDAFQETQYF. CDR3 coding DNA: TGCGCCAGCAGCCGGGGGGACGCCTTCCAAGAGACCCAGTACTTC.

The genes are TRBV30 and TRBJ2-4, with 7 positions matching TRBD1. The CDR3 runs 15 residues. V trimming: 0 bases; J trimming: 3 bases; junction bases outside the gene matches: 5. Germline-derived CDR1 and CDR2 are GTSNPN and SVGIG (reference sequence). CDR3 sequence reads: CAWSVKGAVKNIQYF. The CDR3 DNA follows: TGTGCCTGGAGTGTAAAGGGGGCCGTCAAAAACATTCAGTACTTC.

In its sample, this clone was seen a few times. V is TRBV29-1 and J is TRBJ1-1; maybe TRBD1 (6 bases). The V end lost 4 bases, the J end lost 5 bases, and 11 bases lay between the germline ends. Germline V gene data show CDR1 as SQVTM and CDR2 as ANQGSEA. CDR3 length: 12 amino acids. The CDR3 nucleotides are TGCAGCGTTGGGGGGCTACTAACTGAAGCTTTCTTT. Amino acids: CSVGGLLTEAFF.

The genes are TRBV11-2 and TRBJ2-3, with D uncertain. V dropped 3 bases and J dropped 7 bases, with 5 bases sitting between them. Germline CDR1 is SGHAT and CDR2 is FQNNGV. The CDR3 is 11 residues long. CDR3 sequence reads: CASSFGNTQYF. CDR3 sequence (DNA): TGTGCCAGCAGCTTTGGCAATACGCAGTATTTT.

V usage is TRBV5-1 and J usage is TRBJ2-5; no reliable D call. V shed 1 base and J shed 4 bases, with 11 bases lying between them. CDR1 and CDR2 (germline): SGHRS, YFSETQ. CDR3 length: 14 residues. The CDR3 region has the DNA TGCGCCAGCAGCTTGTACCCATCAAGAGAGACCCAGTACTTC. This codes for CASSLYPSRETQYF.

The genes are TRBV4-2 and TRBJ1-1, with a possible D match to TRBD1 (5 bases). The germline V gene has CDR1 LGHNA and CDR2 YNFKEQ. The V end lost 4 bases, the J end lost 6 bases, and 15 bases lay between the germline ends. CDR3 length: 14 amino acids. Here the CDR3 DNA reads TGTGCCAGCAGCCCCGACCTGGGGGATGCTGAAGCTTTCTTT. Translation gives CASSPDLGDAEAFF.

In its sample, this clone was seen once. V usage is TRBV7-9 and J usage is TRBJ1-5; D is undetermined. CDR3 length equals 8 residues. The germline gives CDR1 SEHNR, CDR2 FQNEAQ (reference sequence). V lost 11 bases to trimming and J lost 9 bases, with 5 bases between them. In DNA, the CDR3 is TGTGCCCCCCTGCCCCAGCATTTT. Its translation: CAPLPQHF.

J is TRBJ1-4 and V is TRBV6-5; possibly TRBD1 for D (5 bases). Germline loops: CDR1 MNHEY, CDR2 SVGAGI. The V end was cut by 5 bases, the J end by 10 bases, with 8 bases between. This CDR3 has 11 residues. The CDR3 DNA reads TGTGCCAGCAGTGGGGGGGGAAAACTGTTTTTT. Translating gives CASSGGGKLFF.

The chain couples TRBV25-1 to TRBJ2-3; the match to TRBD2 covers 7 bases. V lost 8 bases and J lost 4; bases outside the gene matches: 3. This CDR3 has 12 residues. Germline V CDR1 and CDR2: MGHDK, SYGVNS. CDR3 amino acids: CASGLDADTQYF. The CDR3 DNA follows: TGTGCCAGCGGACTAGACGCAGATACGCAGTATTTT. Combining the CDR3 with reference TRBV25-1 and TRBJ2-3 gives the whole variable domain EADIYQTPRYLVIGTGKKITLECSQTMGHDKMYWYQQDPGMELHLIHYSYGVNSTEKGDLSSESTVSRIRTEHFPLTLESARPSHTSQYLCASGLDADTQYFGPGTRLTVL.

The rearrangement uses TRBV29-1 and TRBJ1-5, with 9 bases lining up with TRBD1. Germline trimming cut 6 bases from V and 6 bases from J; bases unmatched to any gene: 9. The CDR3 length is 14 residues. Per the germline V gene, CDR1 is SQVTM and CDR2 is ANQGSEA. The CDR3 DNA is TGCAGCGTGGGGGGGGACAGGGCCGGTCAGCCCCAGCATTTT. It specifies CSVGGDRAGQPQHF.

This chain links TRBV6-1 with TRBJ2-5; D may be TRBD1 (7 bases). Trimming cost V 2 bases and J 5 bases, with 12 bases left between them. Germline CDR1 is MNHNS and CDR2 is SASEGT. CDR3 length: 14 residues. The CDR3 here is CASSERRGRETQYF. DNA of the CDR3: TGTGCCAGCAGTGAACGGAGGGGGCGGGAGACCCAGTACTTC.

In this sample, this clone turned up once. J is TRBJ2-3 and V is TRBV11-2; no clear D gene. V was pared by 7 bases and J by 0 bases, with 8 bases between. CDR3 length equals 13 residues. Germline V lookup: CDR1 SGHAT, CDR2 FQNNGV. CDR3 nucleotides: TGTGCCAGCACCAAACCAAGCACAGATACGCAGTATTTT. Its protein is CASTKPSTDTQYF.

This sequence joins TRBV18 and TRBJ2-3; 10 bases fit TRBD2. Germline V CDR1 and CDR2: KGHSH, LQKENI. V trimming: 6 bases; J trimming: 6 bases; junction bases outside the gene matches: 12. The CDR3 is 16 amino acids. CDR3 in amino acids: CASSPPRTSGTDTQYF. The CDR3 DNA follows: TGTGCCAGCTCGCCCCCCCGGACTAGCGGTACCGATACGCAGTATTTT.

The chain recombines TRBV5-7 with TRBJ2-1; TRBD2 matches at 10 bases. TRBV5-7 is treated as an ORF (open reading frame) with a function not yet certain. V was pared by 4 bases and J by 0 bases, with 4 bases of the junction left unmatched. The CDR3 runs 16 residues. CDR3 region: CASSPGLARSYNEQFF. The CDR3 DNA is TGTGCCAGCAGCCCGGGACTAGCGCGCTCCTACAATGAGCAGTTCTTC.

This chain links TRBV7-8 with TRBJ2-3; a possible D gene is TRBD2 (5 bases). Trimming took 5 bases from V and 2 from J, leaving 14 bases between them. The germline gives CDR1 SGHVS, CDR2 FQNEAQ. The CDR3 contains 15 residues. This CDR3 is CASSPLGLDTDTQYF. The CDR3 nucleotides read TGTGCCAGCAGCCCACTCGGACTGGACACAGATACGCAGTATTTT.

The table lists this clone with a few counts. The V call is TRBV30, the J call TRBJ1-5, with 7 bases matching TRBD1. Germline V gene sequence: CDR1 GTSNPN, CDR2 SVGIG (reference sequence). The CDR3 loop spans 14 amino acids. Losses at the gene ends were 5 bases for V and 3 bases for J; bases not matched to a gene: 7. This CDR3 reads CAWDDRALNQPQHF. The CDR3 DNA follows: TGTGCCTGGGATGACAGGGCGCTCAATCAGCCCCAGCATTTT.

The V gene is TRBV5-4, the J gene TRBJ2-5, with TRBD2 matching over 9 bases. The V segment lost 4 bases and the J segment 3 bases; nucleotides outside the gene matches: 4. Germline V gene data show CDR1 as SGHNT and CDR2 as YYREEE (reference sequence). The CDR3 spans 14 residues. CDR3 in amino acids: CASSLTSGKETQYF. Here the CDR3 DNA reads TGTGCCAGCAGCCTGACTAGCGGCAAAGAGACCCAGTACTTC.

The rearrangement links TRBV9 to TRBJ1-1; D uncertain. CDR1 SGDLS and CDR2 YYNGEE come from the germline V gene. V dropped 0 bases and J dropped 2 bases, with 8 bases sitting between them. CDR3 length equals 14 residues. The CDR3 sequence is CASSVVSDNTEAFF. The CDR3 region has the DNA TGTGCCAGCAGCGTAGTTTCAGACAACACTGAAGCTTTCTTT.

This clone is a singleton in its sample. The chain is built from TRBV29-1 and TRBJ2-3; a possible D gene is TRBD2 (6 bases). V was pared by 1 base and J by 2 bases, with 16 bases between. The germline V gene encodes CDR1 SQVTM and CDR2 ANQGSEA. The CDR3 sequence is 16 residues long. The CDR3 is CSVEAQGAGFTDTQYF. DNA of the CDR3: TGCAGCGTTGAAGCCCAAGGAGCGGGCTTCACAGATACGCAGTATTTT.

This chain connects TRBV5-1 to TRBJ2-3; 9 nucleotides agree with TRBD2. The CDR3 length is 16 residues. The V and J ends lost 1 base and 5 bases, in that order; junction bases with no gene match: 8. The germline CDR1 and CDR2 sequences are SGHRS and YFSETQ. The CDR3 DNA is TGCGCCAGCAGCTTGACGGCTAGCGGGACTTTAGATACGCAGTATTTT. The encoded protein is CASSLTASGTLDTQYF.

The V and J genes are TRBV30 and TRBJ2-1; D uncertain. CDR1 GTSNPN and CDR2 SVGIG come from the germline V gene (reference sequence). Trimming removed 2 bases at V and 11 bases at J, with 7 bases between. CDR3 length: 10 residues. The CDR3 bases are TGTGCCTGGAGTATCGAAAAGCAGTTCTTC. Its translation: CAWSIEKQFF.